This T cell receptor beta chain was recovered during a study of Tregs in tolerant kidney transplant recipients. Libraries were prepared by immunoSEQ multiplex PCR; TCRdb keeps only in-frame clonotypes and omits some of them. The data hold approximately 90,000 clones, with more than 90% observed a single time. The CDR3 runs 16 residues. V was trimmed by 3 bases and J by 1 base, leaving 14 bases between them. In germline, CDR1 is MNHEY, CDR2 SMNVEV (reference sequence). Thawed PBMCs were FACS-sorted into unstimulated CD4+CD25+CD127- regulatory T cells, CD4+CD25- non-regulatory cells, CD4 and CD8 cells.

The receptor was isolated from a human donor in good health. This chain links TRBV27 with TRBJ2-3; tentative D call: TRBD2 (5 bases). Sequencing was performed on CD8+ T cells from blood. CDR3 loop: CASSFGLVRGTDTQYF. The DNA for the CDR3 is TGTGCCAGCAGTTTTGGGCTAGTGCGGGGCACAGATACGCAGTATTTT.